This T cell receptor (beta chain) is from a study of blood T cells in healthy people across ages. General study findings and limits: Per million T cells, the diversity of TCR beta decreased roughly linearly as age advanced.

The CDR3 totals 14 residues. Germline values: CDR1 DFQATT, CDR2 SNEGSKA (reference sequence). The trim removed 6 bases at V and 8 bases at J, leaving 12 bases unmatched. This clonotype has just a few counts. Its cognate antigen is unknown. For the second PCR, which ran for about 7 to 11 cycles, a sample-barcoded 5' primer and a J-beta primer mix were used. MiXCR was run by TCRdb on the 5' RACE reads, yielding one entry per CDR3 protein. The sample includes some 1 million distinct CDR3 sequences, more than 35% of them seen just once. The chain employs TRBV20-1 and TRBJ2-4, with 8 bases matching TRBD1. Input material: blood. The sequence was collected from a woman aged 60-75 years in good health. DNA of the CDR3: TGCAGTGCGGTAGGACAGGGCAAAAAGGACATTCAGTACTTC. Translated, it gives CSAVGQGKKDIQYF.